These 10 T cell receptor beta chains originate from one sample sequenced in a study of blood T cell repertoires in COVID-19. Some clones are missing from TCRdb's copy, which holds only in-frame ones; the method was immunoSEQ multiplex PCR. The repertoire holds 250,000 to 400,000 clones, roughly 90% seen once, with around 2.5% in the top ten. The sequencing sample was made of PBMCs or T cells enriched from blood (not recorded which). Receptors originate from a man between 60 and 70 years old who had recovered from COVID-19.

The gene calls are TRBV4-3 and TRBJ2-1, with TRBD2 matching 12 bases. This CDR3 spans 15 amino acids. V gave up 3 bases and J gave up 8 bases; unmatched junction bases: 5. Germline V CDR1 and CDR2: LGHNA, YSLEER. The CDR3 bases are TGCGCCAGCAGCCACGCTAGCGGGGGGGCAGATGAGCAGTTCTTC. Its protein product is CASSHASGGADEQFF.

This chain connects TRBV29-1 to TRBJ1-3; TRBD1 matches at 9 bases. V was clipped by 8 bases and J by 3 bases; unmatched bases: 5. Germline assignment: CDR1 SQVTM and CDR2 ANQGSEA. This CDR3 is 13 amino acids long. The CDR3 DNA reads TGCAGCATAGGACAGGGGATTGGAAACACCATATATTTT. This codes for CSIGQGIGNTIYF.

The J gene is TRBJ2-1, the V gene TRBV19; 7 bases are shared with TRBD2. The CDR3 runs to 15 residues. Germline CDR1 and CDR2: LNHDA and SQIVND (reference sequence). Trimming removed 1 base from V and 0 bases from J; junction bases left unmatched: 0. In nucleotides, the CDR3 is TGTGCCAGTAGTATAGGGGGGGGCTCCTACAATGAGCAGTTCTTC. Translation: CASSIGGGSYNEQFF.

This clone appeared once. This chain joins TRBV5-1 and TRBJ1-2; 9 bases fit TRBD1. Looked up from germline, CDR1 is SGHRS and CDR2 is YFSETQ. The V segment lost 3 bases and the J segment 8 bases; nucleotides outside the gene matches: 5. CDR3 length: 13 residues. CDR3 nucleotides: TGCGCCAGCAGCTCGGGGACAGGGAACGGCTACACCTTC. Translating it yields CASSSGTGNGYTF.

The chain uses TRBV4-1 and TRBJ2-4; D is possibly TRBD1 (5 bases). Germline CDR1 MGHRA, CDR2 YSYEKL. V gave up 0 bases and J gave up 8 bases, with 14 bases separating them. This CDR3 region has 15 residues. As DNA, the CDR3 is TGCGCCAGCAGCCAAGATAAGGGGTCCCCGGACATTCAGTACTTC. This gives the protein CASSQDKGSPDIQYF.

This rearrangement joins TRBV7-2 to TRBJ1-1, with D tentatively TRBD1 (6 bases). V was shortened by 4 bases and J by 2 bases, with 11 bases between the two germline ends. The germline gives CDR1 SGHTA, CDR2 FQGNSA. This CDR3 spans 14 amino acids. DNA for the CDR3: TGTGCCAGCAGCTCACAGGGTTTCAACACTGAAGCTTTCTTT. Translation gives CASSSQGFNTEAFF.

The V call is TRBV3-1 (or the pseudogene TRBV3-2), the J call TRBJ1-4; D is unclear. The V gene lost 4 bases and the J gene lost 11 bases, with 14 bases spanning the gap. The germline CDR1 and CDR2 sequences are LGHDT and YNNKEL (reference sequence). This CDR3 has 13 amino acids. CDR3 DNA sequence: TGTGCCAGCAGCCGAGGGCGTATGAGGAAACTGTTTTTT. Amino acid sequence: CASSRGRMRKLFF.

The V and J genes are TRBV5-1 and TRBJ2-6; 10 bases line up with TRBD2. This CDR3 has 19 amino acids. J was trimmed by 0 bases and V by 0 bases; bases with no gene match: 6. Per the germline V gene, CDR1 is SGHRS and CDR2 is YFSETQ. The CDR3 loop reads CASSLGRASGGSGANVLTF. The CDR3 bases are TGCGCCAGCAGCTTGGGGAGGGCTAGCGGGGGCTCTGGGGCCAACGTCCTGACTTTC.

V and J are TRBV7-9 and TRBJ1-1, with 9 bases that match TRBD1. The germline gives CDR1 SEHNR, CDR2 FQNEAQ (reference sequence). The CDR3 sequence is 14 residues long. J gave up 3 bases and V 3 bases, and 2 bases lay outside the gene matches. CDR3 nucleotides: TGTGCCAGCAGCTTCAGGACAGGGGACACTGAAGCTTTCTTT. This translates into CASSFRTGDTEAFF.

This chain joins TRBV18 and TRBJ2-1, with 11 bases lining up with TRBD1. Trimming took 2 bases from V and 4 from J; bases not matched to a gene: 7. Germline V gene sequence: CDR1 KGHSH, CDR2 LQKENI. The CDR3 spans 17 residues. The CDR3 protein is CASSPEEGQGVYNEQFF. The CDR3 bases are TGTGCCAGCTCACCAGAGGAGGGACAGGGGGTTTACAATGAGCAGTTCTTC.